These 7 T cell receptor beta chains originate from one sample sequenced in a study of T cells in tuberculosis. TCRdb keeps only in-frame clones here, not all; method: immunoSEQ multiplex PCR. The repertoire includes tens of thousands of clones, about 96% of them detected once, and about 1.3% sits in the top ten. The time point is: new active TB diagnosis, blood taken before or within 7 days of starting treatment. The sequencing used PBMCs, collected at tuberculosis diagnosis. The receptors come from an adult with tuberculosis.

The V call is TRBV5-1, the J call TRBJ1-1, with D perhaps TRBD1 (6 bases). V gave up 0 bases and J gave up 10 bases, with 13 bases separating them. The CDR3 extends over 13 amino acids. The V gene's germline CDR1 is SGHRS and CDR2 YFSETQ. Written as DNA, the CDR3 is TGCGCCAGCAGCTTGGCCCCAACAGGGTTAGCTTTCTTT. This codes for CASSLAPTGLAFF.

The genes are TRBV7-8 and TRBJ1-5; 7 bases fit TRBD1. This CDR3 contains 14 residues. Trimming took 5 bases from V and 4 from J; bases not matched to a gene: 5. Germline V gene data show CDR1 as SGHVS and CDR2 as FQNEAQ. In DNA, the CDR3 is TGTGCCAGCAGCCCAGGGACAGCAAATCAGCCCCAGCATTTT. Translation: CASSPGTANQPQHF.

The CDR3 loop reads CASSVAGARDNEQFF. The CDR3 DNA reads TGTGCCAGCAGCGTAGCTGGCGCTAGAGACAATGAGCAGTTCTTC. V and J are TRBV9 and TRBJ2-1; D not certain. The germline gives CDR1 SGDLS, CDR2 YYNGEE. This CDR3 is 15 amino acids long. V was trimmed by 0 bases and J by 5 bases, leaving 12 bases between them.

The chain carries TRBV7-2 and TRBJ2-3; 8 nucleotides line up with TRBD2. The germline gives CDR1 SGHTA, CDR2 FQGNSA. CDR3 length: 15 residues. With V trimmed by 5 bases and J by 3 bases, 7 bases remained unmatched. Written as DNA, the CDR3 is TGTGCCAGCAGCATTTGGACTAGCAGTACAGATACGCAGTATTTT. Encoded protein: CASSIWTSSTDTQYF. The entire variable domain, with the rest obtained from reference TRBV7-2 and TRBJ2-3, is as follows: GAGVSQSPSNKVTEKGKDVELRCDPISGHTALYWYRQSLGQGLEFLIYFQGNSAPDKSGLPSDRFSAERTGGSVSTLTIQRTQQEDSAVYLCASSIWTSSTDTQYFGPGTRLTVL.

The gene calls are TRBV14 and TRBJ2-7; TRBD1 matches at 11 bases. Germline V lookup: CDR1 SGHDN, CDR2 FVKESK. With V trimmed by 4 bases and J by 5 bases, 7 bases remained unmatched. This CDR3 has 15 residues. The CDR3 is CASSPLDRGRHEQYF. For the CDR3, the DNA is TGTGCCAGCAGCCCACTGGACAGGGGGCGCCACGAGCAGTACTTC.

The rearrangement joins TRBV6-1 to TRBJ1-5; tentative D call: TRBD1 (6 bases). The CDR3 loop spans 14 amino acids. Germline V gives CDR1 MNHNS, CDR2 SASEGT. V shed 5 bases and J shed 4 bases, with 12 bases lying between them. The CDR3 nucleotides read TGTGCCAGCAGTTTTACAGGGTTAAATCAGCCCCAGCATTTT. This encodes CASSFTGLNQPQHF.

The rearrangement uses TRBV30 and TRBJ2-7, with D possibly matching TRBD2 (5 bases). Trimming took 0 bases from V and 7 from J, leaving 28 bases between them. This CDR3 comprises 18 residues. Germline V lookup: CDR1 GTSNPN, CDR2 SVGIG (reference sequence). The CDR3 loop is CAWSVYNQPGPGSQEQYF. The DNA of the CDR3 is TGTGCCTGGAGTGTATATAACCAGCCTGGACCGGGGAGTCAGGAGCAGTACTTC.